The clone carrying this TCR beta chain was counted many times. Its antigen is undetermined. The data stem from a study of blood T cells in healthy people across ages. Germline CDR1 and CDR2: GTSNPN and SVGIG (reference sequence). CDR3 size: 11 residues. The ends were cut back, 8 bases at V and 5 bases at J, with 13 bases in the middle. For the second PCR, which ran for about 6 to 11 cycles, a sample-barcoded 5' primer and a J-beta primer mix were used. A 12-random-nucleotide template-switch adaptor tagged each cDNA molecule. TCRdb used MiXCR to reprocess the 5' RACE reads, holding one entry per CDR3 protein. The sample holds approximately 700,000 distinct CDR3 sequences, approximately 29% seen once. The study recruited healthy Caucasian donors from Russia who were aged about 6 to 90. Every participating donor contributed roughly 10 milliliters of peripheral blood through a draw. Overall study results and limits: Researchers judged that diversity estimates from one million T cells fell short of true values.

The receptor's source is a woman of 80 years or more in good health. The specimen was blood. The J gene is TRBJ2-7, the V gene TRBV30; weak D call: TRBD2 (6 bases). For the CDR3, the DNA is TGTGCCGGAGAGAGGAGGGACGAGCAGTACTTC. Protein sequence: CAGERRDEQYF.